The 6 T cell receptor beta chains given below trace back to one sample, sequenced in a study of T-cell memory formation after mild COVID-19. One entry per CDR3 protein results from TCRdb running MiXCR on the 5' RACE reads. This table holds 450,000 or so distinct CDR3 sequences, 20% to 30% found once. Sequenced material: PBMCs or a T cell subset sorted from them (not recorded which). These receptors were obtained from an adult woman who had mild COVID-19 (a few samples of this study predate the infection). Cell type and time point are not known.

This clonotype was seen a few times. The V and J genes are TRBV29-1 and TRBJ2-3; D is uncertain. Germline values: CDR1 SQVTM, CDR2 ANQGSEA. The CDR3 covers 10 residues. V lost 6 bases, J lost 4 bases, and 5 bases lay in between. The CDR3 reads CSVAPDTQYF. The CDR3 coding sequence is TGCAGCGTGGCGCCAGATACGCAGTATTTT.

CDR3 sequence: CASSLGTGHSGNTIYF. In DNA, the CDR3 is TGTGCCAGCTCCCTTGGGACAGGCCACTCTGGAAACACCATATATTTT. The chain links TRBV18 to TRBJ1-3; 8 nucleotides agree with TRBD1. V was clipped by 6 bases and J by 0 bases; unmatched bases: 7. The length of the CDR3 is 16 residues. The germline V gene has CDR1 KGHSH and CDR2 LQKENI.

The V gene is TRBV14, the J gene TRBJ2-5; D may be TRBD2 (5 bases). V lost 0 bases and J lost 1, with 12 bases in between. Per germline, CDR1 SGHDN and CDR2 FVKESK. The CDR3 runs to 16 residues. CDR3 sequence: CASSQEMGVTQETQYF. The CDR3 DNA follows: TGTGCCAGCAGCCAAGAAATGGGAGTGACCCAAGAGACCCAGTACTTC.

The chain uses TRBV5-6 and TRBJ2-5; TRBD2 aligns across 8 bases. CDR1 and CDR2 (germline): SGHDT, YYEEEE. The CDR3 is 17 amino acids. The junction had 12 bases not matched to a gene; V was cut back by 0 bases and J by 5 bases. In nucleotides, the CDR3 is TGTGCCAGCAGCTTGGCCGGATACGGGAGGGCCCGGGAGACCCAGTACTTC. Protein product: CASSLAGYGRARETQYF.

The genes are TRBV21-1 and TRBJ2-1. TRBV21-1 corresponds to a pseudogene. The CDR3 is 12 amino acids. As DNA, the CDR3 is TGTGCCAGCAGCGACGGTTGGAATGAGCAGTTCTTC. This codes for CASSDGWNEQFF.

This chain connects TRBV4-1 to TRBJ2-3, with 7 bases fitting TRBD2. V was clipped by 4 bases and J by 1 base; unmatched bases: 8. The CDR3 runs 16 residues. CDR1 and CDR2 from the germline V gene are MGHRA and YSYEKL. CDR3 protein: CASSPGGSPRTDTQYF. The CDR3 DNA sequence: TGCGCCAGCAGCCCCGGGGGGTCCCCTCGCACAGATACGCAGTATTTT.